This T cell receptor (beta chain) was found in a study of blood T cell repertoires in COVID-19. As for the study in general: Both acute and convalescent COVID-19 samples were obtained from the United States, Italy and Spain. PBMCs, B-cell-depleted T cells, or T cells provided the cDNA or gDNA that made up the material.

As originally analysed: Amplification of reference gene primers provided the estimated nucleated cell counts. Measured with immunoSEQ multiplex PCR; TCRdb has only the in-frame clones, and not every one. Clone size and the V and J calls come from that table; the DNA yielded D and trimming. Of about 91,000 clones listed, around four fifths are singletons. The source is a woman older than 75 with acute or convalescent COVID-19. Sequences were obtained from peripheral blood.

The DNA of the CDR3 is TGTGCCAGTAGGAAAAAGCCGACAGGGACCATGAACACTGAAGCTTTCTTT. This codes for CASRKKPTGTMNTEAFF. The chain recombines TRBV19 with TRBJ1-1; TRBD1 agrees at 7 bases. Germline assignment: CDR1 LNHDA and CDR2 SQIVND (reference sequence). CDR3 length equals 17 residues. Germline trimming cut 6 bases from V and 0 bases from J; bases unmatched to any gene: 13. Looking up the rest from reference TRBV19 and TRBJ1-1 gives the full variable domain: DGGITQSPKYLFRKEGQNVTLSCEQNLNHDAMYWYRQDPGQGLRLIYYSQIVNDFQKGDIAEGYSVSREKKESFPLTVTSAQKNPTAFYLCASRKKPTGTMNTEAFFGQGTRLTVV.